Listed here are 17 T cell receptor beta chains from one sample, sequenced in a study of T cells in Graves' hyperthyroidism and ophthalmopathy. Authors of the study amplified TCR beta CDR3 regions from RNA transcripts. HTBI primers were used for first-round RT-PCR of the TCR CDR3. In TCRdb, the multiplex PCR reads were re-called with MiXCR into one record per CDR3 protein. The sample yields approximately 400,000 distinct CDR3 sequences, 20% to 25% seen once. The sample comprised blood. The origin of the receptors is a man aged 45-60 years with Graves' hyperthyroidism.

Comment on this clonotype: The CDR3 carries no conserved terminal phenylalanine or tryptophan, so it likely arises from a read error. The J gene is TRBJ1-1, the V gene TRBV29-1, with D possibly matching TRBD1 (6 bases). V was trimmed by 4 bases and J by 11 bases, leaving 14 bases between them. The CDR3 contains 11 residues. CDR1 and CDR2 from the germline V gene are SQVTM and ANQGSEA. The CDR3, as DNA: TGCAGCGTTGTACAGGGAACCGGGGCTTTCCTT. Its protein is CSVVQGTGAFL.

This clonotype was seen at least ten times. The J gene is TRBJ2-2, the V gene TRBV2; TRBD2 matches 9 bases. Trimming cost V 4 bases and J 6 bases; bases outside gene matches: 3. The germline CDR1 and CDR2 sequences are SNHLY and FYNNEI. This CDR3 is built from 14 residues. The CDR3 DNA sequence: TGTGCCAGCAGTGGTCTAGCGGGACCCGGGGAGCTGTTTTTT. It is translated as CASSGLAGPGELFF.

This clonotype was seen repeatedly, ten times or more. The chain is built from TRBV3-1 and TRBJ2-1, with TRBD2 matching 7 bases. The CDR3 has 12 amino acids. V lost 4 bases to trimming and J lost 10 bases; unmatched junction nucleotides: 4. The V gene's germline CDR1 is LGHDT and CDR2 YNNKEL (reference sequence). In DNA form, the CDR3 reads TGTGCCAGCAGCCGACTAGCCAGCGAGCAGTTCTTC. Encoded protein: CASSRLASEQFF.

This clonotype was observed a handful of times. The J gene is TRBJ1-5, the V gene TRBV25-1; D is ambiguous. The CDR3 loop spans 16 amino acids. Trimming left V 1 base short and J 3 bases short, with 13 bases between. Per germline, CDR1 MGHDK and CDR2 SYGVNS. This CDR3 is CASSESPEPFNQPQHF. CDR3 DNA sequence: TGTGCCAGCAGTGAATCTCCCGAGCCTTTCAATCAGCCCCAGCATTTT.

This clonotype was seen many times. The V call is TRBV7-2, the J call TRBJ2-7; D remains unclear. Trimming stripped 1 base from V and 2 bases from J, with 9 bases between. The CDR3 totals 14 residues. Germline V CDR1 and CDR2: SGHTA, FQGNSA. As DNA, the CDR3 is TGTGCCAGCAGCTTAGAACGCAGAGCCTACGAGCAGTACTTC. Translating gives CASSLERRAYEQYF.

This clonotype has a count of ten or more. This chain joins TRBV7-2 and TRBJ2-7; D is perhaps TRBD2 (5 bases). This CDR3 region has 14 residues. The V gene's germline CDR1 is SGHTA and CDR2 FQGNSA. Trimming took 1 base from V and 5 from J, leaving 12 bases between them. The CDR3 region is CASSLGGVYDEQYF. The CDR3 DNA sequence: TGTGCCAGCAGCTTAGGGGGAGTATACGACGAGCAGTACTTC.

This rearrangement joins TRBV4-3 to TRBJ1-5; D might be TRBD1 (6 bases). This CDR3 contains 15 residues. V was clipped by 0 bases and J by 7 bases, with 13 bases between them. Germline V gene data show CDR1 as LGHNA and CDR2 as YSLEER. The CDR3 DNA sequence: TGCGCCAGCAGCCAAGATGGAGGGGGACGGCAGCCCCAGCATTTT. It specifies CASSQDGGGRQPQHF.

This clonotype was seen a few times. The chain carries TRBV11-3 and TRBJ1-2; D gene uncertain. CDR1 and CDR2 from the germline V gene are SGHNT and YENEEA. The CDR3 loop spans 13 amino acids. Trimming pared 2 bases from V and 2 bases from J, leaving 6 bases between. CDR3 protein: CASSLFENYGYTF. CDR3 bases: TGTGCCAGCAGCTTATTTGAGAACTATGGCTACACCTTC.

The J gene is TRBJ1-5, the V gene TRBV20-1; D may be TRBD1 (5 bases). Trimming removed 3 bases at V and 4 bases at J, with 7 bases between. Germline loops: CDR1 DFQATT, CDR2 SNEGSKA (reference sequence). The CDR3 sequence is 12 residues long. The CDR3, as DNA: TGCAGTGCTAGCTCAGGGAATCAGCCCCAGCATTTT. Protein: CSASSGNQPQHF.

The rearrangement links TRBV12-3 or TRBV12-4 to TRBJ2-3; 7 positions agree with TRBD2. V gave up 8 bases and J gave up 2 bases; unmatched junction bases: 13. CDR3 length: 16 amino acids. CDR3 in amino acids: CASSSTSFGSTDTQYF. The CDR3 DNA sequence: TGTGCCAGCTCTTCGACTAGCTTTGGCTCCACAGATACGCAGTATTTT.

This clonotype was detected only a few times. This CDR3 reads CSASKDVYGYTF. The CDR3, as DNA: TGCAGTGCTAGTAAGGACGTCTATGGCTACACCTTC. The chain carries TRBV20-1 and TRBJ1-2, with no clear D. The germline gives CDR1 DFQATT, CDR2 SNEGSKA (reference sequence). V lost 3 bases and J lost 4, with 9 bases in between. The CDR3 has 12 residues.

The V and J genes are TRBV25-1 and TRBJ1-1; unclear D gene. Germline V gene lookup returns CDR1 MGHDK and CDR2 SYGVNS. The ends were cut back, 1 base at V and 10 bases at J, with 10 bases in the middle. CDR3 length: 12 residues. This chain's CDR3 is CASSESYFGAFF. The CDR3, as DNA: TGTGCCAGCAGTGAATCGTATTTCGGAGCTTTCTTT.

The chain joins TRBV5-1 to TRBJ2-7; the D is unclear. CDR3 length: 13 amino acids. The germline V gene encodes CDR1 SGHRS and CDR2 YFSETQ. V was shortened by 0 bases and J by 7 bases, with 11 bases between the two germline ends. The CDR3 loop reads CASSLEVTREQYF. The CDR3 DNA is TGCGCCAGCAGCTTGGAAGTTACCCGGGAGCAGTACTTC.

The chain combines TRBV5-1 with TRBJ1-4, with a weak D call TRBD1 (6 bases). Trimming removed 2 bases from V and 8 bases from J, with 19 bases in between. Germline V gene sequence: CDR1 SGHRS, CDR2 YFSETQ. The CDR3 is 16 residues long. For the CDR3, the DNA is TGCGCCAGCAGCTTCGGTTTGGAACAGGGCGGAGAAAAACTGTTTTTT. Amino acids: CASSFGLEQGGEKLFF.

The V and J genes are TRBV20-1 and TRBJ2-7; perhaps TRBD2 as D (6 bases). With 1 base removed from V and 0 bases from J, the gap between germline ends came to 16 bases. This CDR3 region has 16 residues. CDR1 and CDR2 (germline): DFQATT, SNEGSKA (reference sequence). CDR3 region: CSARVAALGISYEQYF. CDR3 DNA: TGCAGTGCTAGAGTAGCGGCTTTGGGGATCTCCTACGAGCAGTACTTC.

This clonotype was recorded many times. The chain combines TRBV12-3 or TRBV12-4 with TRBJ2-1; TRBD2 agrees at 9 bases. The CDR3 runs 14 residues. V dropped 7 bases and J dropped 2; count of bases not matched to a gene: 3. The CDR3 nucleotides are TGTGCCAGCAATGTAGCGGGAGCCTACAATGAGCAGTTCTTC. It is translated as CASNVAGAYNEQFF.

The chain joins TRBV11-3 to TRBJ2-4; D is uncertain. The V gene lost 5 bases and the J gene lost 5 bases, with 10 bases spanning the gap. Germline V gene sequence: CDR1 SGHNT, CDR2 YENEEA. The CDR3 sequence is 13 residues long. The CDR3 loop is CASSQLLENIQYF. In DNA, the CDR3 is TGTGCCAGCAGCCAACTATTAGAAAACATTCAGTACTTC.